What follows are 6 T cell receptor beta chains derived from one specimen sequenced in a study of CD4 and CD8 cells across lung adenocarcinoma regions (dated by TCRdb to the late 2010s). Preparation of the library involved PCR. Sequenced on a HiSeq X Ten. Starting from the raw public reads, TCRdb applied fastp trimming at Q25, assembled clones with MiXCR and retained in-frame beta chains. Every distinct CDR3 protein forms one entry, paired with its most common genes and DNA. The sample has roughly 13,000 distinct CDR3 sequences on record, 56% of them singletons. The ten most abundant clones make up 35% to 40% of the sample. The sample comprised CD8+ T cells from the margin of a lung tumor. Taken with the paper, the label for cell subset or site translates to: tumor margin region. These TCRs come from a female donor with lung adenocarcinoma. The CD4 and CD8 labels of this study may be unreliable.

Judged by abundance, this clonotype is medium-sized. V gene TRBV6-5 combines with J gene TRBJ2-2; D is ambiguous. V was clipped by 2 bases and J by 6 bases, with 7 bases between them. Germline loops: CDR1 MNHEY, CDR2 SVGAGI. The CDR3 has 13 residues. The chain's CDR3 is CASSYKGAGELFF. In DNA form, the CDR3 reads TGTGCCAGCAGTTACAAGGGCGCCGGGGAGCTGTTTTTT.

This clonotype has more than one count but fewer than ten. This chain uses TRBV6-4 with TRBJ2-3; 10 bases fit TRBD1. The germline V gene has CDR1 MRHNA and CDR2 SNTAGT. The ends lost 4 bases at V and 1 base at J; junction bases unmatched: 5. The CDR3 spans 16 residues. The CDR3 reads CASSVYGTGGTDTQYF. The CDR3 nucleotides read TGTGCCAGCAGTGTGTACGGGACAGGGGGCACAGATACGCAGTATTTT.

Notes on this clonotype: One end of the junction varies from germline; a read error may be responsible. The chain combines TRBV27 with TRBJ2-4; no definite D call. The germline gives CDR1 MNHEY, CDR2 SMNVEV (reference sequence). The CDR3 totals 14 residues. Here the CDR3 reads CASRLVGATNMQYF. The CDR3, as DNA: TGTGCCAGCAGGTTGGTCGGAGCCACAAATATGCAGTACTTT.

Regarding this clonotype: The junction does not match germline at one end; this may be a read error. CDR3 residues: CAGRRGADEDTQYF. For the CDR3, the DNA is TGTGCGGGCCGCCGGGGCGCCGACGAAGATACGCAGTACTTT. V and J are TRBV10-3 and TRBJ2-4, with D perhaps assigned TRBD1 or TRBD2 (5 bases each). The CDR3 has 14 amino acids. CDR1 and CDR2 from the germline V gene are ENHRY and SYGVKD.

Points on this clonotype: The junction does not match germline at one end; this may be a read error. This rearrangement joins TRBV6-8 to TRBJ2-3, with 9 bases that match TRBD2. Germline-derived CDR1 and CDR2 are MNHGY and SAAAGT. The CDR3 consists of 14 residues. This CDR3 is CGGPGRGGKNTQYF. CDR3 coding DNA: TGTGGCGGCCCGGGGCGGGGGGGCAAAAACACGCAGTATTTC.

This clonotype was seen at least ten times. This chain uses TRBV4-2 with TRBJ2-3, with 9 nucleotides matching TRBD2. Trimming cost V 4 bases and J 4 bases; bases outside gene matches: 12. The germline V gene has CDR1 LGHNA and CDR2 YNFKEQ. This CDR3 is 17 amino acids long. CDR3 bases: TGTGCCAGCAGCCTCGGAGGTGGGCGGGGGGGGTCAGATACGCAGTATTTT. The encoded protein is CASSLGGGRGGSDTQYF.